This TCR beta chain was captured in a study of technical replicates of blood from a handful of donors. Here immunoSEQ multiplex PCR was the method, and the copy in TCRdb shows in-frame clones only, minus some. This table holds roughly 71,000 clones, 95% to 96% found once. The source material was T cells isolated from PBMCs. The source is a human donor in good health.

CDR3 protein: CASSPIRFGQGHEQYF. The CDR3 DNA sequence: TGTGCCAGCAGCCCGATACGCTTCGGACAGGGCCACGAGCAGTACTTC. The chain employs TRBV7-9 and TRBJ2-7, with 8 positions matching TRBD1. V shed 5 bases, J shed 5 bases, and the junction held 14 bases outside the gene matches. Germline loops: CDR1 SEHNR, CDR2 FQNEAQ (reference sequence). There are 16 residues in the CDR3.